This entry features one TCR beta chain sequence. cDNA molecules, individually, were tagged with unique molecular identifiers. TCRdb fed the 5' RACE reads into MiXCR, producing one record per CDR3 protein. The repertoire holds roughly 70,000 distinct CDR3 sequences, with around 20% as singletons. The data belong to a study of early T cells in non-severe SARS-CoV-2 infection. In the study overall: Sequenced bulk RNA came from whole blood that was unsorted, and chains were unpaired.

The CDR3 sequence is 14 residues long. Germline trimming cut 7 bases from V and 3 bases from J; bases unmatched to any gene: 5. The sequencing used whole blood, collected at baseline. The V call is TRBV12-3 or TRBV12-4, the J call TRBJ2-7; 11 nucleotides match TRBD1. The receptor was isolated from an adult who was a healthcare worker with PCR-confirmed SARS-CoV-2 infection or an uninfected control (not recorded which). The DNA for the CDR3 is TGTGCCAGCAAGAGGGGACAGGGGGTCTACGAGCAGTACTTC. Its protein product is CASKRGQGVYEQYF.